This paragraph reports one T cell receptor beta chain. Its antigen specificity is not known. This entry comes from a study of cytomegalovirus exposure and HLA in healthy donors (dated by TCRdb to about 2017). Concerning the study at large: In an earlier analysis of fewer than 750 of the donors, 250 to 300 Gb of sequence data and some 120 million unique TCR beta sequences from approximately 180 million T cells were reported. Every repertoire in the discovery cohort had been generated on one and the same sequencing platform. To predict cytomegalovirus infection status, the study combined high-throughput TCR immunosequencing, statistical association of individual TCRs with disease status, and machine learning. Of the roughly 400 genotyped donors, approximately 83% fell in the genetic ancestry cluster associated with self-reported Caucasian donors. HLA typing included class I and class II loci at four-digit resolution. An early release that covered more than 550 HLA-typed donors contained around 300 gigabases of sequencing data and 75 million to 100 million unique TCR sequences. The study used immunosequencing to profile the T cell repertoires of around 600 subjects and linked those repertoires to cytomegalovirus serostatus. A separate validation cohort of over a hundred different subjects was used in addition to the approximately 700-subject first cohort. Genome-wide SNP genotypes for about 65% of the roughly 670 donors were used in a later genetic analysis, which treated that subset as a discovery cohort. In a later analysis, previously published TCR beta repertoires from several hundred donors were re-analyzed and high-resolution HLA genotyping was added so that TCR occurrence patterns could be studied. Among around 400 genotyped donors of the cohort, an average of approximately 200,000 unique TCR beta nucleotide sequences was sequenced per donor, of which 15% to 20% were non-productive. Donor age, sex, ethnicity and CMV serostatus were compiled alongside the repertoire data. Rather than drawing on any new phenotypic data, the later analysis identified candidate immune exposures from TCR beta sequences and the way those sequences occurred across donors. Typing coverage varied by locus: roughly 620-640 donors for A, B, C, DRB1 and DQB1; more than 500 for DQA1; more than 600 for DPA1; more than 450 for DPB1. The study aimed to test whether signatures of past pathogen exposure could be identified by cataloging public T cell receptors. A few DR-DQ haplotypes were treated as single units for association and clustering because of strong linkage in the cohort. In an earlier analysis of several hundred of the donors, high-throughput TCR beta sequencing was used to judge whether each TCR beta V gene segment behaved as functional or pseudogenic.

From a lookup of the germline V gene, CDR1 and CDR2 are SNHLY and FYNNEI. The junction carries 13 bases between V and J, which are trimmed by 6 bases and 4 bases respectively. The CDR3 spans 14 residues, from the cysteine through the phenylalanine. The DNA shown is the 42-base CDR3, in frame from base 1. The cohort was made up of 650 to 700 healthy bone marrow donors. All cohort members were sampled while nominally healthy, although unrecorded immune exposures were likely present. The donor was CMV seropositive and belonged to the group of 250 to 300 seropositive cohort members. Each donor provided a peripheral blood sample, and peripheral blood mononuclear cells were used for TCR beta sequencing. The Qiagen DNeasy Blood Extraction Kit was used to extract genomic DNA from the blood cell samples. Here is what the overall study found, with its caveats: Three of the identified cytomegalovirus-associated TCR beta chains were confirmed in vitro to be specific for cytomegalovirus antigens. According to a later analysis, parvovirus B19, influenza, CMV and Epstein-Barr virus appeared linked to several top co-occurrence clusters. Compared with equally common non-associated chains, HLA-associated TCR beta chains in a later analysis were more clonally expanded and had lower generation probabilities. The sequencing pipeline was judged likely to have produced a cluster of highly shared sequence variants as a technical artifact. This cohort had only TCR beta chains sequenced, and the lack of alpha or paired-chain data limited which features could be detected. Fewer than 20 rarely observed V segments, including chromosome 9 orphons, were excluded from the earlier analysis of 550 to 700 of the donors because counts were too low. Roughly uniform sequencing depth across donors was assumed in presence/absence analyses, although this assumption may not hold. The only immune exposure information available for the cohort was CMV serostatus. The classifier was reported to diagnose cytomegalovirus status with high specificity and sensitivity in both the original and validation cohorts. A later genetic analysis reported fewer N-insertions in productive TCRs among donors in an Asian-associated ancestry cluster than the roughly 700-donor mean. Some IMGT-functional V segments, including TRBV6-2 and TRBV6-3, could not be told apart with the 87-base-pair reads, so those segments were excluded. A total of some 180 TCR beta chains were listed by the study as associated with cytomegalovirus. Broadly in line with IMGT annotations, most TCR beta V segments showed up in productive rearrangements about 87% or about 30% of the time in an earlier analysis of a few hundred of the donors. When HLA alleles, especially DR and DQ, strongly co-occurred, attributing TCR associations to individual alleles was difficult. Most CMV-associated TCR beta chains appeared to be HLA-restricted in a later analysis, and the HLA associations seemed to be driven largely by CMV exposure. The authors suggested that the approach could potentially be extended to other disease states and immunological phenotypes. At a false discovery rate of 0.05, a later analysis linked 16,000 or so TCR beta sequences to specific HLA alleles. Because HLA typing was unavailable for some donors at each locus, only the typed subset was used in association tests. In a later analysis, the rate of TCR association differed among HLA loci, with DRB1 alleles having the most associated TCRs and HLA-C alleles having the fewest. A further reported finding was that TCR beta sequences accurately predicted the HLA-A and HLA-B alleles for most subjects in the first cohort. An association between a missense DCLRE1C variant and V-gene and J-gene trimming of TCR beta chains was found in a later genetic analysis and replicated in an independent cohort. Linkage disequilibrium might explain the correlated functional status among segregating V segments, but an unknown experimental factor could not be excluded. While some public TCRs were present in many individuals, most TCR sequences turned up only very rarely across donors.

To prepare the library, the immunoSEQ multiplex PCR assay was applied. The multiplex PCR relied on a mix of 60 forward primers for TCR Vbeta segments and 13 reverse primers for TCR Jbeta segments. Amplification of the CDR3 region of rearranged TCR beta genes was performed with a multiplex PCR assay on genomic DNA. The Illumina HiSeq System was used to sequence the amplified TCR beta libraries as 87-base-pair reads. The published analysis was carried out like this. A later analysis tallied approximately 87 million unique TCR beta chains across the 666 repertoires, and about 12 million of those chains were shared by two or more donors. A nearest-neighbor algorithm error-corrected the raw reads and collapsed the reads into unique sequences, merging closely related sequences to remove PCR and sequencing errors. Alignment of CDR3 sequences to IMGT reference sequences was used to assign V, D and J gene segments. For a sequence to be retained, at least a six-nucleotide match to both a V gene segment and a J gene segment was required. A rearrangement counted as productive if the CDR3 had no stop codons and remained in frame with V and J, and every other rearrangement counted as non-productive. CDR3 was defined by IMGT convention, running from the second conserved V-encoded cysteine to the conserved J-encoded phenylalanine. Sequences without an unambiguous match to a single V gene segment were excluded from the earlier analysis of a few hundred of the donors. An earlier analysis of 500 to 600 of the donors classified V segments as functional when productive rearrangements were above 56.7% and as segregating when the standard deviation between donors was above 5%. To diagnose cytomegalovirus status from the catalog of TCR beta chain sequences, a statistical classification framework was built. In a later analysis, TCR nucleotide sequences were compared against IMGT/GENE-DB human TR gene sequences so that V and J genes could be assigned. Using the TCRdist pipeline, a later analysis assigned CDR3 sequences along with most-parsimonious VDJ recombination scenarios. A later analysis defined each TCR beta chain by its CDR3 amino acid sequence plus V-gene family, and excluded reads lacking a unique V-gene family. As a way to deal with suspected cross-contamination and a sequencing artifact, a later analysis dropped 450 to 700 nucleotide sequences that were highly shared and had low generation probability. For each public chain, a later analysis derived a clonal expansion index from normalized ranks of inferred template counts within each repertoire. Generation probabilities in a later analysis came from a VDJ recombination model fitted to out-of-frame rearrangements, and those results were checked against IGoR. A later analysis scored TCR-TCR, TCR-HLA and TCR-CMV co-occurrence with hypergeometric tests, applying a repertoire-size bias correction to TCR pairs. In a later analysis, false discovery rates were estimated by permuting HLA or CMV assignments 20 times. In a later analysis, co-occurring TCRs were grouped using DBSCAN, with TCRdist sequence similarity added in when clustering inside HLA-allele-positive subsets. Repertoires with fewer than 30,000 or more than 120,000 public chains were left out of co-occurrence clustering, as were about 5 repertoires with anomalous nucleotide sharing. TCRdb limited this immuneACCESS table to in-frame rearrangements with V and J called. A share of clones is missing; checked studies link under half to unresolved V genes, and the rest is unexplained. That table supplies the V and J calls and clone size; D and trimming were determined from the DNA. This sample's clone table shows 53,000 or so clones. Around an eighth of the sample is taken by the ten largest.

Sequenced input: PBMCs. The V and J segments used are TRBV2 and TRBJ1-5, with a tentative D gene TRBD1 over 6 matching bases. The clonotype was recovered from a young man in good health and CMV-seropositive. The base sequence is TGTGCCAGCAGCCAGGGGCAGGGTAATCAGCCCCAGCATTTT. Its protein reads: CASSQGQGNQPQHF. The reference TRBV2 and TRBJ1-5 proteins fill in what lies around the CDR3, so the full variable domain reads EPEVTQTPSHQVTQMGQEVILRCVPISNHLYFYWYRQILGQKVEFLVSFYNNEISEKSEIFDDQFSVERPDGSNFTLKIRSTKLEDSAMYFCASSQGQGNQPQHFGDGTRLSIL.